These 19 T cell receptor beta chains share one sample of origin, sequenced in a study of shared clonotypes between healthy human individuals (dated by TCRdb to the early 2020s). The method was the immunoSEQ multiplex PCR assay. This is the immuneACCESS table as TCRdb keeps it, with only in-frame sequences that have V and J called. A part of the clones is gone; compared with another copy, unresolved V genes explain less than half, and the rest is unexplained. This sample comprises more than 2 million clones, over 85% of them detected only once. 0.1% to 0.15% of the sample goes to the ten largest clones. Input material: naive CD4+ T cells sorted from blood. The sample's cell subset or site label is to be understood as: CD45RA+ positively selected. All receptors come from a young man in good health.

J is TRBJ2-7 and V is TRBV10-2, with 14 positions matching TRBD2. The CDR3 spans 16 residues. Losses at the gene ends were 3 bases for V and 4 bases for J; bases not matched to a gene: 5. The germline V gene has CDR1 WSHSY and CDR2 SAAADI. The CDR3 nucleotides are TGCGCCAGCAGTGAATCCGGGACTAGCGGGAGATACGAGCAGTACTTC. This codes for CASSESGTSGRYEQYF.

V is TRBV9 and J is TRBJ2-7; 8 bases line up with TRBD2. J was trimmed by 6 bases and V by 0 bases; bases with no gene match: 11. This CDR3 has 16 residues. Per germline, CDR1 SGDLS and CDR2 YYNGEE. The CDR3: CASSVAGAAGVGEQYF. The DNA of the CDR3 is TGTGCCAGCAGCGTAGCGGGAGCAGCGGGAGTGGGCGAGCAGTACTTC.

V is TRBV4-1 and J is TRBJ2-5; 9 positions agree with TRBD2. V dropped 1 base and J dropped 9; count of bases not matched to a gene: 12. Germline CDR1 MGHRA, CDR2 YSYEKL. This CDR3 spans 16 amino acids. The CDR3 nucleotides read TGCGCCAGCAGCCAAGTGGAGGTAGCGGGGGTTCGGGCCCAGTACTTC. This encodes CASSQVEVAGVRAQYF.

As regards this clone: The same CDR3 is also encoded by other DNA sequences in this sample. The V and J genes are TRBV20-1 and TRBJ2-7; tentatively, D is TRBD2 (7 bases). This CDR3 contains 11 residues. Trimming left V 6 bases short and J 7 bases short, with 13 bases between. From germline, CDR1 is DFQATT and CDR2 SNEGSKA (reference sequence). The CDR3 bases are TGCAGTGCCAGGGGCGGGGGAGAGCAGTACTTC. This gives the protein CSARGGGEQYF.

The CDR3 DNA reads TGTGCCAGCAGTCCCACCGGGACAGGAGAACAGCCCCAGCATTTT. Its protein is CASSPTGTGEQPQHF. The chain combines TRBV28 with TRBJ1-5, with TRBD1 identical over 8 bases. The CDR3 consists of 15 residues. CDR1 MDHEN and CDR2 SYDVKM come from the germline V gene. V lost 5 bases and J lost 7; bases outside the gene matches: 10. Together with reference TRBV28 and TRBJ1-5, the CDR3 gives the full variable domain: DVKVTQSSRYLVKRTGEKVFLECVQDMDHENMFWYRQDPGLGLRLIYFSYDVKMKEKGDIPEGYSVSREKKERFSLILESASTNQTSMYLCASSPTGTGEQPQHFGDGTRLSIL.

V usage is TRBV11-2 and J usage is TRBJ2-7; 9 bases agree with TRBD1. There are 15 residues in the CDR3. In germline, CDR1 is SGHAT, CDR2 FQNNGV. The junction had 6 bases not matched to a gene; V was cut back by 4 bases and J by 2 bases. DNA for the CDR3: TGTGCCAGCAGCTCCCGCGACAGGGGGACCTACGAGCAGTACTTC. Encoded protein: CASSSRDRGTYEQYF.

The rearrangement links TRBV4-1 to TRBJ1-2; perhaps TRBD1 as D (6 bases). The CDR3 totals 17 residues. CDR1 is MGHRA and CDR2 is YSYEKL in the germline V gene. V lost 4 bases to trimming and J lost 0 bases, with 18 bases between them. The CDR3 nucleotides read TGCGCCAGCAGCCGAGCGGAAGGAGGGGGGACTAACTATGGCTACACCTTC. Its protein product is CASSRAEGGGTNYGYTF.

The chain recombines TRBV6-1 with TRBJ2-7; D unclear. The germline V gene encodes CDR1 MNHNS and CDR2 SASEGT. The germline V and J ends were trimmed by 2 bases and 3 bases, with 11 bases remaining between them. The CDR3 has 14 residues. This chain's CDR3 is CASSESVSYYEQYF. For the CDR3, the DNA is TGTGCCAGCAGTGAATCAGTCAGCTACTACGAGCAGTACTTC.

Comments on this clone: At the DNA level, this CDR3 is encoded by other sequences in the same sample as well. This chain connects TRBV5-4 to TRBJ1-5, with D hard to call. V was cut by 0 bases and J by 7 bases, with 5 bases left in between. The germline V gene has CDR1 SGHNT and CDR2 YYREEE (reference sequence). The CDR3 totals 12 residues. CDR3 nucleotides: TGTGCCAGCAGCTTGGACGGGCAGCCCCAGCATTTT. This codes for CASSLDGQPQHF.

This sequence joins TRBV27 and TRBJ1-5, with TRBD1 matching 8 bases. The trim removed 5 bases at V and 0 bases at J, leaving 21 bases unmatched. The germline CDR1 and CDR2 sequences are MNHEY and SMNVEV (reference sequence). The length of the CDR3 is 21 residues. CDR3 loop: CASSKTRLPGTGDYSNQPQHF. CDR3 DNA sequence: TGTGCCAGCAGTAAAACGCGGTTACCCGGGACAGGAGATTATAGCAATCAGCCCCAGCATTTT.

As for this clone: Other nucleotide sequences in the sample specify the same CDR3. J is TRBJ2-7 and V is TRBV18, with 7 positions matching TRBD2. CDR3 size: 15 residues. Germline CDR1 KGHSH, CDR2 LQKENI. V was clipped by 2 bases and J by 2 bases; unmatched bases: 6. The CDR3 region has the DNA TGTGCCAGCTCACCATCCTCGGGGGGAACCTACGAGCAGTACTTC. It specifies CASSPSSGGTYEQYF.

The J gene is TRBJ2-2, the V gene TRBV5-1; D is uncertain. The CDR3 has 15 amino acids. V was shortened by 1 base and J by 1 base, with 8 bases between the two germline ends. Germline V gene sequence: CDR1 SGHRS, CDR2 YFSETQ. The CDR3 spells CASSLNWENTGELFF. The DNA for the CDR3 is TGCGCCAGCAGCTTGAATTGGGAGAACACCGGGGAGCTGTTTTTT.

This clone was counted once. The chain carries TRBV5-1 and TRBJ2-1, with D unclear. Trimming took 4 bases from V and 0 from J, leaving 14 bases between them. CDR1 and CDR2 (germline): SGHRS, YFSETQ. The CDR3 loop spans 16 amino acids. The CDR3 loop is CASSPGRQSSYNEQFF. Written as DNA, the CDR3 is TGCGCCAGCAGCCCAGGACGGCAGAGCTCCTACAATGAGCAGTTCTTC. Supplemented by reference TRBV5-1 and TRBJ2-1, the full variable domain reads KAGVTQTPRYLIKTRGQQVTLSCSPISGHRSVSWYQQTPGQGLQFLFEYFSETQRNKGNFPGRFSGRQFSNSRSEMNVSTLELGDSALYLCASSPGRQSSYNEQFFGPGTRLTVL.

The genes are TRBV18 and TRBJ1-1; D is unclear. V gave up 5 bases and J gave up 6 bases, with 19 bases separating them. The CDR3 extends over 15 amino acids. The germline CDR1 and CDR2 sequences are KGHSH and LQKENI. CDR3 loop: CASSILSGAEAEAFF. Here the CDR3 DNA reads TGTGCCAGCTCAATCCTCTCGGGAGCGGAGGCTGAAGCTTTCTTT.

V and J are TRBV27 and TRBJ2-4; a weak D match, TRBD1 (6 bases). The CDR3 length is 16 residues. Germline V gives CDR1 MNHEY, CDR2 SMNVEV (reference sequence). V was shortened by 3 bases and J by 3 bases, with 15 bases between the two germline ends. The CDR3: CASSFSRGLDKNIQYF. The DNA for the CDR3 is TGTGCCAGCAGTTTTAGCAGGGGCCTAGACAAAAACATTCAGTACTTC.

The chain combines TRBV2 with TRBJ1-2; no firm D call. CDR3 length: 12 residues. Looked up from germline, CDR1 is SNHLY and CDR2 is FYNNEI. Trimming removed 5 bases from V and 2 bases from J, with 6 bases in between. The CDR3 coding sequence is TGTGCCAGCAGTCCGGAGAACTATGGCTACACCTTC. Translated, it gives CASSPENYGYTF.

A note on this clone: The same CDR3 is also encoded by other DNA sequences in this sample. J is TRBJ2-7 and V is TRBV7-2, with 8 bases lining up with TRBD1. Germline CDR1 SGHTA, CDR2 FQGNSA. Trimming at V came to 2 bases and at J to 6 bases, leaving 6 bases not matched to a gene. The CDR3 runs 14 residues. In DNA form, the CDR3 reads TGTGCCAGCAGCTTACGGCAGGGGGCCGTCGAGCAGTACTTC. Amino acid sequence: CASSLRQGAVEQYF.

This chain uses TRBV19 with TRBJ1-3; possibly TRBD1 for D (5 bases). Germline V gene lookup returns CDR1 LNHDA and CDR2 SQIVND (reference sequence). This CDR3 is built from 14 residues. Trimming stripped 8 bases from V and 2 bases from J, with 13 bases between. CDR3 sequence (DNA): TGTGCCAGTTGCACAGGAAGCCCTGGAAACACCATATATTTT. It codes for CASCTGSPGNTIYF.

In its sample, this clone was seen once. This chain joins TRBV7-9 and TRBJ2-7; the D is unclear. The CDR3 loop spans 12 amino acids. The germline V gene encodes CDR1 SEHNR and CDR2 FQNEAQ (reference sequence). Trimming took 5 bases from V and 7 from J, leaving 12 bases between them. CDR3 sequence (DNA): TGTGCCAGCAGCCGCCCTAATGGAGAGCAGTACTTC. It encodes CASSRPNGEQYF.